This T cell receptor beta chain is from a study of siplizumab effects on memory and regulatory T cells (dated by TCRdb to the late 2010s). Regarding the complete study: The study examined how the anti-CD2 antibody siplizumab affects alloreactive T-cell subsets in allogeneic mixed lymphocyte reactions built from human PBMCs. Overall study outcomes, separate from this receptor: Because sequences at frequencies below about 10^-5 were poorly captured, only a minor fraction of alloreactive clones could be mapped back to unstimulated subsets. In reactions with siplizumab, an average of about 69% of mappable alloreactive CD4+ clones were Treg-derived, compared with 25% to 30% in control reactions. Compared with memory T cells, unstimulated naive T cells appeared more diverse, and naive cells seemed to make a substantial contribution to the alloresponse. For roughly 80-97% of proliferating CD4+ or CD8+ clones, no naive or memory phenotype could be assigned. The cumulative frequency of alloreactive sequences traceable to unstimulated CD4+ memory T cells was significantly reduced by siplizumab. Whether proliferating Tregs from siplizumab cultures actually had suppressive function was not functionally confirmed.

The germline V gene (reference sequence) provides CDR1 LNHDA and CDR2 SQIVND. The CDR3 spans 13 residues, from the cysteine through the phenylalanine. CDR3 DNA is the only sequence kept; it has 39 bases, read in frame from the first base. Libraries came from the immunoSEQ multiplex PCR assay. The deep sequencing platform assayed around 95,000 TCR templates per sample. Genomic DNA extracted from sorted T cells was the material used for TCRbeta CDR3 sequencing. Under the source paper's analysis protocol: The R programming language was used for clonal analysis of the TCRbeta CDR3 data. Unstimulated samples were compared with post-reaction CFSE-low samples to define alloreactive CD4+ and CD8+ clones. Regulatory or non-regulatory origin of alloreactive CD4+ clones was assigned by matching sequences to the sorted unstimulated Treg and non-Treg repertoires. TCRdb carries this immuneACCESS record with in-frame sequences only. Its versions omit some clonotypes, under half of them owing to an unresolved V gene in the studies checked, with the rest unexplained. D and trimming were read from the DNA, whereas the V and J calls and clone size are those reported in that table. Within this sample are approximately 110,000 clones, with roughly nine tenths of them counted one time only. The ten biggest clones cover 0.75% of the sample.

To note about this clone: This clone's antigen is unknown. No much larger clone exists at a distance of one base, and base qualities are not known.

Sorted unstimulated T cells and proliferating T cells recovered from mixed lymphocyte reactions underwent TCRbeta CDR3 sequencing. Fresh whole blood from nine to eleven HLA-typed healthy donors was used to isolate PBMCs. To map where alloreactive clones came from, unstimulated CD4+ regulatory T cells were FACS-sorted. This sequence originates from a human donor in good health. Recombination linked TRBV19 to TRBJ2-2, with the D segment identity uncertain. Specimen: Tregs sorted from blood. Read as DNA, the sequence is TGTGGTGAAGGCCTTACGAACACCGGGGAGCTGTTTTTT. This sequence encodes CGEGLTNTGELFF.